These 3 T cell receptor beta chains were all obtained from the same sample, sequenced in a study of blood T cells in healthy people across ages (dated by TCRdb to about 2015). The protocol used for the library was 5' RACE. TCRdb shows the sequencer as Illumina HiSeq 2500. A second 7 to 11 cycle PCR used a sample-barcoded 5' primer and a J-beta primer mix. Using fastp at Q25 and MiXCR, TCRdb reprocessed the public reads and kept productive beta chains. Every distinct CDR3 protein forms one entry, paired with its most common genes and DNA. This sample holds about 1,400,000 distinct CDR3 sequences; approximately 59% were observed only once. The top ten clonotypes cover 5.5% to 8% of the sample. Sequencing was performed on blood. The receptors derive from a young man in good health.

V gene TRBV5-6 combines with J gene TRBJ2-5, with 7 bases matching TRBD2. V shed 0 bases, J shed 4 bases, and the junction held 6 bases outside the gene matches. This CDR3 has 15 residues. Germline CDR1 SGHDT, CDR2 YYEEEE. The CDR3: CASSLVTSATETQYF. The CDR3 nucleotides read TGTGCCAGCAGCTTGGTAACTAGCGCAACAGAGACCCAGTACTTC.

The chain carries TRBV13 and TRBJ2-5; D is unresolved. This CDR3 comprises 14 residues. Germline lookup yields CDR1 PRHDT and CDR2 FYEKMQ (reference sequence). V lost 0 bases and J lost 2, with 7 bases in between. In DNA form, the CDR3 reads TGTGCCAGCAGCTTAGGGAGAAGGCAAGAGACCCAGTACTTC. This gives the protein CASSLGRRQETQYF.

The sample holds a few counts of this clonotype. This chain connects TRBV29-1 to TRBJ2-3; maybe TRBD1 (6 bases). The V and J ends lost 7 bases and 4 bases respectively, with 12 bases between them. Germline-derived CDR1 and CDR2 are SQVTM and ANQGSEA. This CDR3 spans 12 amino acids. The CDR3 DNA is TGCAGCGCAAAACCAGGGGCAGATACGCAGTATTTT. Translation: CSAKPGADTQYF.